The TCR beta chain under discussion was sequenced for a study of shared clonotypes between healthy human individuals. Germline-derived CDR1 and CDR2 are WNHNN and SYGVQD (reference sequence). J lost 0 bases, V lost 8 bases, and 16 bases had no gene match. The CDR3 is 18 residues long. Method: immunoSEQ multiplex PCR; TCRdb's copy keeps in-frame clones and lacks some. This table has hundreds of thousands of clones, roughly 70% appearing once. The sequence was obtained from a man aged 25-45 years in good health. The sequencing sample was made of memory CD4+ T cells sorted from blood. Subset meaning: CD45RA-negative fraction. This chain connects TRBV10-1 to TRBJ2-1; TRBD2 agrees at 7 bases. CDR3 residues: CASSHGLAALSSYNEQFF. The CDR3 DNA is TGCGCCAGCTCGCACGGGCTAGCGGCCCTCAGCTCCTACAATGAGCAGTTCTTC.